This is a list of T cell receptor beta chains from one sample in a study of cytomegalovirus exposure and HLA in healthy donors. Sequenced by immunoSEQ multiplex PCR; TCRdb stores in-frame clones only, minus some. The sample has about 150,000 clones; roughly 10% are singletons. Sequenced: PBMCs. These receptors all come from a male donor in good health and CMV-seronegative. The CDR3 runs from the conserved cysteine through the conserved F or W. D genes are given only for firm matches. The listing skips clone size in some rows; elsewhere it reads once, few, many or a size class.

j_call cdr3_length clone_size d_call v_call cdr3_aa cdr3_nt
TRBJ1-6 17 NA NA TRBV28 CASSFFGGSSYNSPLHF TGTGCCAGCAGTTTTTTTGGGGGGTCCTCCTATAATTCACCCCTCCACTTT
TRBJ1-1 15 few NA TRBV7-6 CASSPRDRSYTEAFF TGTGCCAGCAGCCCCCGAGACAGGTCCTACACTGAAGCTTTCTTT
TRBJ1-2 14 NA NA TRBV5-1 CASSFRGANYGYTF TGCGCCAGCAGCTTTAGAGGAGCTAACTATGGCTACACCTTC
TRBJ1-5 13 few TRBD1 TRBV4-3 CAKSRGPDRWWHF TGCGCCAAAAGCAGGGGCCCGGACAGGTGGTGGCATTTT
TRBJ2-7 15 NA NA TRBV15 CATSRVGWQGSQQYF TGTGCCACCAGCAGAGTAGGTTGGCAGGGCTCGCAGCAGTACTTC
TRBJ2-3 15 NA TRBD1 TRBV7-3 CASSLTGSGTDTQYF TGTGCCAGCAGTCTGACAGGGAGTGGCACAGATACGCAGTATTTT
TRBJ1-6 17 few TRBD1 TRBV15 CATSNRGSSSGNSPLHF TGTGCCACCAGCAACAGGGGGTCCTCCTCGGGCAATTCACCCCTCCACTTT
TRBJ2-4 16 few NA TRBV28 CASSFPGVSTKNIQYF TGTGCCAGCAGCTTCCCAGGGGTCTCGACCAAAAACATTCAGTACTTC
TRBJ2-7 12 NA NA TRBV6-5 CASTGPGYEQYF TGTGCCAGCACCGGTCCGGGCTACGAGCAGTACTTC
TRBJ2-7 17 few TRBD1 TRBV18 CASSPKSGTGGLYEQHF TGTGCCAGCTCACCCAAGAGCGGGACAGGGGGCCTCTACGAGCAGCACTTC
TRBJ2-1 12 few TRBD2 TRBV6-5 CASSLGGDEQFF TGTGCCAGCAGCCTGGGGGGGGATGAGCAGTTCTTC
TRBJ1-2 14 NA TRBD1 TRBV6-5 CASRTSQGNYGYTF TGTGCCAGCAGAACGTCACAGGGGAACTATGGCTACACCTTC
TRBJ1-4 15 few TRBD1 TRBV5-1 CASSTWDRGNEKLFF TGCGCCAGCAGCACCTGGGACAGGGGTAATGAAAAACTGTTTTTT
TRBJ1-5 15 NA NA TRBV6-5 CASSYGRGIGQPQHF TGTGCCAGCAGTTACGGTCGAGGGATCGGTCAGCCCCAGCATTTT
TRBJ2-1 17 NA NA TRBV4-1 CASSPGRGRDRYNEQFF TGCGCCAGCAGCCCCGGGCGGGGGCGGGATCGTTACAATGAGCAGTTCTTC
TRBJ1-6 14 few NA TRBV5-6 CASGLAQGDSPLHF TGTGCCAGCGGCCTTGCCCAGGGTGATTCACCCCTCCACTTT
TRBJ2-3 14 NA NA TRBV6-1 CANAPDWAPDTQYF TGTGCCAATGCCCCGGACTGGGCCCCGGATACGCAGTATTTT
TRBJ2-3 15 NA NA TRBV9 CASSLGTSRTDTQYF TGTGCCAGCAGCCTTGGGACATCCCGCACAGATACGCAGTATTTT
TRBJ1-2 15 NA TRBD1 TRBV13 CASSPRDRLGYGYTF TGTGCCAGCAGCCCACGGGACAGGCTTGGGTATGGCTACACCTTC
TRBJ2-3 14 few NA TRBV19 CASRKQGITDTQYF TGTGCCAGTAGGAAACAGGGTATCACAGATACGCAGTATTTT
TRBJ1-2 14 NA TRBD1 TRBV5-6 CASSPRTGSLGYTF TGTGCCAGCAGCCCCCGGACAGGGAGTTTGGGCTACACCTTC
TRBJ2-2 13 NA NA TRBV27 CASSLRGVGELFF TGTGCCAGCAGTTTACGGGGTGTCGGGGAGCTGTTTTTT
TRBJ1-2 14 few TRBD1 TRBV14 CASSQMTGEYGYTF TGTGCCAGCAGCCAGATGACAGGGGAGTATGGCTACACCTTC
TRBJ2-7 15 NA NA TRBV4-1 CASSLEGTGPYEQYF TGCGCCAGCAGCTTAGAGGGCACTGGGCCTTACGAGCAGTACTTC
TRBJ2-2 16 NA TRBD2 TRBV5-1 CASSLRLAGNTGELFF TGCGCCAGCAGCTTGCGACTAGCGGGGAACACCGGGGAGCTGTTTTTT
TRBJ1-2 14 NA NA TRBV15 CATSRDLEVMGYTF TGTGCCACCAGCAGAGATCTGGAGGTTATGGGCTACACCTTC
TRBJ1-1 11 few NA TRBV10-3 CAIGGGGEAFF TGTGCCATCGGGGGGGGCGGAGAAGCTTTCTTT
TRBJ2-7 14 few NA TRBV6-1 CASSGAGDFLMQYF TGTGCCAGCAGTGGGGCAGGGGATTTTTTGATGCAGTACTTC
TRBJ1-3 16 NA NA TRBV6-4 CASSRPDRPKGNTIYF TGTGCCAGCAGTCGCCCCGACAGACCGAAAGGAAACACCATATATTTT
TRBJ2-3 16 NA TRBD2 TRBV4-1 CASSQGTSGATDTQYF TGCGCCAGCAGCCAGGGGACTAGCGGGGCCACAGATACGCAGTATTTT
TRBJ1-2 14 few NA TRBV5-4 CASSQPDGGEGYTF TGTGCCAGCAGCCAACCGGATGGAGGGGAAGGCTACACCTTC
TRBJ1-1 15 few NA TRBV4-3 CASSQEVDKAAGAFF TGCGCCAGCAGCCAAGAGGTGGACAAGGCGGCTGGGGCTTTCTTT
TRBJ1-5 14 few TRBD1 TRBV4-1 CASSQQGAGQPQHF TGCGCCAGCAGCCAACAGGGGGCAGGTCAGCCCCAGCATTTT
TRBJ1-1 16 NA TRBD1 TRBV28 CASRPYRGQAGTEAFF TGTGCCAGCAGGCCCTACAGGGGGCAGGCTGGCACTGAAGCTTTCTTT
TRBJ2-5 16 NA TRBD2 TRBV9 CASSEGLAGGQETQYF TGTGCCAGCAGCGAGGGACTAGCGGGGGGGCAAGAGACCCAGTACTTC